The next 29 T cell receptor beta chains were all read from a single sample in a study of blood T cell repertoires in COVID-19. Assay used: immunoSEQ multiplex PCR; TCRdb lists only in-frame clones, some missing. The sample consists of fewer than 150,000 clones, around 86% of them appearing once. The sample comprised peripheral blood. The receptors originated from a woman in her forties or fifties who had recovered from COVID-19.

V is TRBV7-3 and J is TRBJ2-7; 7 nucleotides line up with TRBD1. The trim removed 5 bases at V and 6 bases at J, leaving 7 bases unmatched. This CDR3 has 13 amino acids. The germline CDR1 and CDR2 sequences are SGHTA and FQGTGA. The CDR3 loop reads CASSPQGSGEQYF. The CDR3 coding sequence is TGTGCCAGCAGCCCACAGGGGAGCGGCGAGCAGTACTTC.

This clone was observed a handful of times. J is TRBJ1-2 and V is TRBV2; D gene ambiguous. Germline CDR1 and CDR2: SNHLY and FYNNEI. The V gene lost 3 bases and the J gene lost 8 bases, with 13 bases spanning the gap. The CDR3 has 13 amino acids. CDR3 region: CASSDSRLRGYTF. The CDR3 DNA is TGTGCCAGCAGTGACAGTCGCTTGAGGGGCTACACCTTC.

The rearrangement uses TRBV4-2 and TRBJ2-7; 9 nucleotides align to TRBD1. The CDR3 loop spans 16 amino acids. V was clipped by 0 bases and J by 3 bases; unmatched bases: 6. CDR1 and CDR2 from the germline V gene are LGHNA and YNFKEQ. CDR3 bases: TGTGCCAGCAGCCAAGACCAGACAGGGGGGCTCTACGAGCAGTACTTC. It translates to CASSQDQTGGLYEQYF.

The chain couples TRBV28 to TRBJ2-2; 8 bases agree with TRBD1. The V and J ends lost 1 base and 6 bases, in that order; junction bases with no gene match: 1. The CDR3 spans 14 residues. Germline V CDR1 and CDR2: MDHEN, SYDVKM. CDR3 in DNA: TGTGCCAGCAGTTTATCGGACAGGGCCGGGGAGCTGTTTTTT. Translation gives CASSLSDRAGELFF.

V gene TRBV5-4 combines with J gene TRBJ2-7; TRBD2 agrees at 8 bases. The V and J ends lost 4 bases and 0 bases, in that order; junction bases with no gene match: 3. The CDR3 runs to 14 residues. Germline V lookup: CDR1 SGHNT, CDR2 YYREEE (reference sequence). DNA for the CDR3: TGTGCCAGCAGCAGCGGGGGCAGCTCCTACGAGCAGTACTTC. Amino acid sequence: CASSSGGSSYEQYF.

The chain is built from TRBV5-1 and TRBJ2-6; D not resolved. Deletions cut 2 bases from V and 2 bases from J, with 2 bases between. Germline CDR1 and CDR2: SGHRS and YFSETQ. The CDR3 extends over 13 amino acids. CDR3 region: CASSFAGANVLTF. CDR3 DNA sequence: TGCGCCAGCAGCTTCGCTGGGGCCAACGTCCTGACTTTC.

The chain employs TRBV11-3 and TRBJ2-7; the D gene is possibly TRBD2 (6 bases). The V end lost 1 base, the J end lost 7 bases, and 17 bases lay between the germline ends. CDR3 size: 15 residues. The germline V gene has CDR1 SGHNT and CDR2 YENEEA. The CDR3 spells CASSLGGTSGREQYF. The CDR3 bases are TGTGCCAGCAGCTTAGGTGGGACTTCGGGGAGGGAGCAGTACTTC.

This chain uses TRBV7-2 with TRBJ1-5, with 7 bases lining up with TRBD1. This CDR3 has 14 amino acids. Unmatched junction bases numbered 3, after V lost 3 bases and J lost 4 bases. Germline V gives CDR1 SGHTA, CDR2 FQGNSA. The CDR3 loop is CASSLTGNNQPQHF. CDR3 nucleotides: TGTGCCAGCAGCTTGACAGGGAATAATCAGCCCCAGCATTTT.

J is TRBJ1-5 and V is TRBV12-2. TRBV12-2 is noted as a pseudogene. The length of the CDR3 is 15 residues. CDR3 nucleotide sequence: TGTGCAAGTCGCTTAGACGGCGGCCTCAATCAGCCCCAGCATTTT. It specifies CASRLDGGLNQPQHF.

The rearrangement links TRBV7-9 to TRBJ1-2; 7 bases are shared with TRBD1. Germline assignment: CDR1 SEHNR and CDR2 FQNEAQ (reference sequence). With 5 bases clipped from V and 0 bases from J, the junction kept 12 bases outside the gene matches. The CDR3 length is 17 residues. CDR3 sequence (DNA): TGTGCCAGCAGCGAACTACCGCGGGACAGTACTAACTATGGCTACACCTTC. As protein: CASSELPRDSTNYGYTF.

The chain uses TRBV24-1 and TRBJ2-3; 10 positions match TRBD2. V lost 2 bases to trimming and J lost 5 bases; unmatched junction nucleotides: 3. This CDR3 region has 15 residues. In germline, CDR1 is KGHDR, CDR2 SFDVKD. CDR3 DNA sequence: TGTGCCACCAGTGATTCCCGGACTAGCGGAGATACGCAGTATTTT. This sequence encodes CATSDSRTSGDTQYF.

This rearrangement joins TRBV5-4 to TRBJ1-1; perhaps TRBD1 as D (5 bases). The CDR3 covers 16 residues. Germline CDR1 and CDR2: SGHNT and YYREEE (reference sequence). The V gene lost 1 base and the J gene lost 4 bases, with 17 bases spanning the gap. The CDR3 DNA sequence: TGTGCCAGCAGCTTGTTTGTGGGGCGTTTGGGCACTGAAGCTTTCTTT. This sequence encodes CASSLFVGRLGTEAFF.

As for this clone: Other DNA sequences in the sample encode the same CDR3. V gene TRBV3-1 (or the pseudogene TRBV3-2) combines with J gene TRBJ2-3; D is possibly TRBD1 (5 bases). Germline CDR1 LGHDT, CDR2 YNNKEL (reference sequence). The V end lost 6 bases, the J end lost 6 bases, and 7 bases lay between the germline ends. The CDR3 is made up of 11 amino acids. CDR3 coding DNA: TGTGCCAGCAGAGGGGCCGATACGCAGTATTTT. Translation gives CASRGADTQYF.

V and J are TRBV11-3 and TRBJ2-2; D is perhaps TRBD2 (5 bases). Germline V lookup: CDR1 SGHNT, CDR2 YENEEA. This CDR3 has 14 amino acids. The V end lost 2 bases, the J end lost 6 bases, and 10 bases lay between the germline ends. The CDR3 DNA follows: TGTGCCAGCAGCTTAATAACGGGATCCGGGGAGCTGTTTTTT. Its translation: CASSLITGSGELFF.

J is TRBJ1-6 and V is TRBV5-1; perhaps TRBD1 as D (5 bases). The germline V gene has CDR1 SGHRS and CDR2 YFSETQ. V lost 1 base, J lost 4 bases, and 18 bases lay in between. CDR3 length: 18 residues. DNA of the CDR3: TGCGCCAGCAGCTTGTTCAGTCCAGGGAGGGCTTATAATTCACCCCTCCACTTT. Protein: CASSLFSPGRAYNSPLHF. The full variable domain, rest sourced from reference TRBV5-1 and TRBJ1-6, is KAGVTQTPRYLIKTRGQQVTLSCSPISGHRSVSWYQQTPGQGLQFLFEYFSETQRNKGNFPGRFSGRQFSNSRSEMNVSTLELGDSALYLCASSLFSPGRAYNSPLHFGNGTRLTVT.

The chain is built from TRBV2 and TRBJ1-4, with 9 bases lining up with TRBD1. V gave up 7 bases and J gave up 0 bases; unmatched junction bases: 3. This CDR3 is 15 amino acids long. Germline values: CDR1 SNHLY, CDR2 FYNNEI. The DNA for the CDR3 is TGTGCCAGCAAGGGACAGGGTGCAACTAATGAAAAACTGTTTTTT. Its translation is CASKGQGATNEKLFF.

Notes on this clone: This sequence may be a read error, since a much larger clone differs from it by one base. V gene TRBV18 combines with J gene TRBJ1-5; D may be TRBD1 (5 bases). The CDR3 extends over 15 amino acids. V gave up 7 bases and J gave up 5 bases, with 18 bases separating them. Germline V gene sequence: CDR1 KGHSH, CDR2 LQKENI. CDR3 protein: CASLSVGGGDQPQHF. The CDR3 DNA follows: TGTGCCAGCTTATCCGTTGGGGGAGGGGATCAGCCCCAGCATTTT. Supplemented by reference TRBV18 and TRBJ1-5, the full variable domain reads NAGVMQNPRHLVRRRGQEARLRCSPMKGHSHVYWYRQLPEEGLKFMVYLQKENIIDESGMPKERFSAEFPKEGPSILRIQQVVRGDSAAYFCASLSVGGGDQPQHFGDGTRLSIL.

The rearrangement links TRBV19 to TRBJ1-4; D unresolved. Trimming left V 4 bases short and J 2 bases short, with 5 bases between. There are 13 residues in the CDR3. CDR1 and CDR2 (germline): LNHDA, SQIVND (reference sequence). CDR3 protein: CASSRQTNEKLFF. As DNA, the CDR3 is TGTGCCAGTAGTAGGCAGACTAATGAAAAACTGTTTTTT.

The rearrangement links TRBV10-2 to TRBJ2-1, with TRBD2 identical over 8 bases. The V gene's germline CDR1 is WSHSY and CDR2 SAAADI. V dropped 10 bases and J dropped 4; count of bases not matched to a gene: 12. The CDR3 spans 15 residues. DNA of the CDR3: TGCGCCACCCTAGCGGAGGCGGGGGGATACAATGAGCAGTTCTTC. Amino acid sequence: CATLAEAGGYNEQFF.

This clone has only one observation. The chain is built from TRBV30 and TRBJ2-7; 9 bases line up with TRBD2. Germline CDR1 is GTSNPN and CDR2 is SVGIG (reference sequence). The CDR3 length is 17 residues. V lost 4 bases to trimming and J lost 2 bases; unmatched junction nucleotides: 15. Here the CDR3 DNA reads TGTGCCTGGACACGATATTGGACTAGCGCACAAACCTACGAGCAGTACTTC. Residues: CAWTRYWTSAQTYEQYF.

This chain joins TRBV5-1 and TRBJ1-3; 7 nucleotides align to TRBD1. CDR3 length: 13 amino acids. The ends lost 4 bases at V and 4 bases at J; junction bases unmatched: 2. Germline V gives CDR1 SGHRS, CDR2 YFSETQ. In nucleotides, the CDR3 is TGCGCCAGCAGCCCGACAGGGGGAAACACCATATATTTT. Protein: CASSPTGGNTIYF.

The gene calls are TRBV27 and TRBJ2-1; perhaps TRBD1 as D (5 bases). Germline CDR1 reads MNHEY; CDR2 reads SMNVEV (reference sequence). This CDR3 has 17 amino acids. The ends were cut back, 1 base at V and 0 bases at J, with 13 bases in the middle. CDR3 region: CASSLWGIRSSYNEQFF. The CDR3 DNA reads as TGTGCCAGCAGTTTATGGGGCATTAGGAGCTCCTACAATGAGCAGTTCTTC.

The chain links TRBV5-1 to TRBJ2-1; the match to TRBD1 covers 8 bases. The CDR3 is made up of 12 amino acids. Germline CDR1 and CDR2: SGHRS and YFSETQ. The V segment lost 4 bases and the J segment 7 bases; nucleotides outside the gene matches: 1. The CDR3 sequence is CASSRQGNEQFF. The CDR3 DNA is TGCGCCAGCAGCCGACAGGGGAATGAGCAGTTCTTC.

This clone turned up a few times. The V and J genes are TRBV7-8 and TRBJ1-5; D gene uncertain. The CDR3 is 17 amino acids. Trimming pared 4 bases from V and 4 bases from J, leaving 20 bases between. The germline V gene encodes CDR1 SGHVS and CDR2 FQNEAQ. The CDR3 DNA reads TGTGCCAGCAGCTGGTATTTTTCCGTGACTCAAAATCAGCCCCAGCATTTT. Its protein product is CASSWYFSVTQNQPQHF.

The chain joins TRBV5-1 to TRBJ1-1; D uncertain. Looked up from germline, CDR1 is SGHRS and CDR2 is YFSETQ. V lost 0 bases, J lost 5 bases, and 11 bases lay in between. The CDR3 spans 14 residues. The CDR3 loop is CASSLAGAGTEAFF. CDR3 in DNA: TGCGCCAGCAGCTTGGCTGGTGCGGGGACTGAAGCTTTCTTT.

The V call is TRBV29-1, the J call TRBJ2-2, with 8 bases aligning to TRBD1. Looked up from germline, CDR1 is SQVTM and CDR2 is ANQGSEA. V lost 6 bases, J lost 6 bases, and 15 bases stayed unmatched. The length of the CDR3 is 16 residues. CDR3 bases: TGCAGCGTCTCTCTCGGCGGACAGGGAGGTCCCGGGGAGCTGTTTTTT. Protein sequence: CSVSLGGQGGPGELFF.

The J gene is TRBJ2-2, the V gene TRBV9; TRBD1 agrees at 9 bases. This CDR3 region has 16 residues. The germline V gene encodes CDR1 SGDLS and CDR2 YYNGEE. V dropped 4 bases and J dropped 4; count of bases not matched to a gene: 8. The CDR3 spells CASSPGTGLGTGELFF. As DNA, the CDR3 is TGTGCCAGCAGCCCCGGGACAGGGCTTGGCACCGGGGAGCTGTTTTTT.

The CDR3 DNA reads as TGCGCCAGCAGTTCTGGACTAGCGGGACGCACAGATACGCAGTATTTT. Protein product: CASSSGLAGRTDTQYF. J is TRBJ2-3 and V is TRBV5-1; 12 bases agree with TRBD2. Germline V CDR1 and CDR2: SGHRS, YFSETQ. V lost 5 bases to trimming and J lost 1 base; unmatched junction nucleotides: 5. This CDR3 comprises 16 residues.

The chain uses TRBV4-1 and TRBJ2-5; TRBD2 might be the D (6 bases). There are 19 residues in the CDR3. Germline V gene data show CDR1 as MGHRA and CDR2 as YSYEKL. V dropped 1 base and J dropped 7 bases, with 28 bases sitting between them. CDR3 in DNA: TGCGCCAGCAGCCAAGTAATTTCCGTGAGCAGGGTCTGGGGAGGGACCCAGTACTTC. Translated: CASSQVISVSRVWGGTQYF.